The 27 T cell receptor beta chains presented below share a single source sample, sequenced in a study of OX40 agonist ivuxolimab in advanced cancers. This table comes from immunoSEQ multiplex PCR, and its TCRdb copy is limited to in-frame clones, with some not included. The data contain nearly 65,000 clones, 91% of them seen just once; the ten biggest clones take up 4.2%. This specimen consisted of CD4+ or CD8+ T cells sorted from blood, obtained in a trial of the OX40 agonist ivuxolimab. All receptors derive from an adult with an advanced solid tumor such as melanoma, head and neck, liver or kidney cancer.

J is TRBJ2-5 and V is TRBV27; tentative D call: TRBD2 (5 bases). The V gene lost 3 bases and the J gene lost 7 bases, with 18 bases spanning the gap. Germline V gene lookup returns CDR1 MNHEY and CDR2 SMNVEV (reference sequence). The CDR3 totals 15 residues. The CDR3 here is CASSFITGESVTQYF. The CDR3 DNA is TGTGCCAGCAGTTTTATCACCGGGGAGAGCGTGACCCAGTACTTC.

The chain uses TRBV9 and TRBJ2-3, with TRBD2 as a possible D gene (5 bases). The ends were cut back, 1 base at V and 4 bases at J, with 16 bases in the middle. The CDR3 loop spans 16 amino acids. Germline CDR1 and CDR2: SGDLS and YYNGEE. In DNA, the CDR3 is TGTGCCAGCAGCGTAAATCATGGGCTAGCTCCAGATACGCAGTATTTT. This encodes CASSVNHGLAPDTQYF.

This clone was seen a few times. Written as DNA, the CDR3 is TGTGCCAGCTCACCTGAAGACGACACCAACGGGGAGCTGTTTTTT. Translation: CASSPEDDTNGELFF. The rearrangement joins TRBV18 to TRBJ2-2; D is undetermined. V was clipped by 3 bases and J by 7 bases, with 15 bases between them. From germline, CDR1 is KGHSH and CDR2 LQKENI. This CDR3 is built from 15 residues. Filled out from reference TRBV18 and TRBJ2-2, the complete variable domain reads NAGVMQNPRHLVRRRGQEARLRCSPMKGHSHVYWYRQLPEEGLKFMVYLQKENIIDESGMPKERFSAEFPKEGPSILRIQQVVRGDSAAYFCASSPEDDTNGELFFGEGSRLTVL.

V and J are TRBV25-1 and TRBJ2-1, with 8 bases fitting TRBD1. Germline V CDR1 and CDR2: MGHDK, SYGVNS. There are 13 residues in the CDR3. The V and J ends lost 10 bases and 1 base, in that order; junction bases with no gene match: 3. The CDR3 region is CATRGLSYNEQFF. CDR3 sequence (DNA): TGTGCCACCAGGGGGCTTTCCTACAATGAGCAGTTCTTC.

The V gene is TRBV27, the J gene TRBJ2-1; TRBD2 matches at 9 bases. There are 16 residues in the CDR3. J lost 5 bases, V lost 0 bases, and 5 bases had no gene match. Germline V gives CDR1 MNHEY, CDR2 SMNVEV (reference sequence). The CDR3 DNA follows: TGTGCCAGCAGTTTATCAAGCGGGAGGTCCCACAATGAGCAGTTCTTC. This translates into CASSLSSGRSHNEQFF.

J is TRBJ2-3 and V is TRBV9; 10 positions agree with TRBD2. The germline CDR1 and CDR2 sequences are SGDLS and YYNGEE. The CDR3 consists of 20 residues. J gave up 2 bases and V 3 bases, and 18 bases lay outside the gene matches. CDR3 nucleotide sequence: TGTGCCAGCAGCGGGGATCTAGCGGGAGACTATTCCCGTTCCACAGATACGCAGTATTTT. This encodes CASSGDLAGDYSRSTDTQYF.

This rearrangement joins TRBV7-9 to TRBJ2-5, with D possibly being TRBD2 (5 bases). The CDR3 has 13 amino acids. Per the germline V gene, CDR1 is SEHNR and CDR2 is FQNEAQ (reference sequence). V was pared by 3 bases and J by 2 bases, with 7 bases between. The CDR3: CASSFRRQETQYF. CDR3 sequence (DNA): TGTGCCAGCAGCTTTAGGAGGCAAGAGACCCAGTACTTC.

The chain is built from TRBV29-1 and TRBJ2-3; 8 bases are a match to TRBD2. After removal of 4 bases from V and 6 bases from J, the junction contained 9 bases not matched to a gene. The CDR3 runs 14 residues. Germline CDR1 SQVTM, CDR2 ANQGSEA. The CDR3 DNA reads as TGCAGCGTTGGTCGAGCGGGAGAATTCGATACGCAGTATTTT. Residues: CSVGRAGEFDTQYF.

This clone showed up just once. The chain carries TRBV27 and TRBJ1-1; 9 nucleotides align to TRBD1. The CDR3 is 13 residues long. Trimming at V came to 8 bases and at J to 1 base, leaving 2 bases not matched to a gene. The germline V gene encodes CDR1 MNHEY and CDR2 SMNVEV (reference sequence). Written as DNA, the CDR3 is TGTGCCAGCTGGGACAGGGCGAACACTGAAGCTTTCTTT. Protein sequence: CASWDRANTEAFF.

This chain uses TRBV27 with TRBJ2-7; the D is unclear. The CDR3 is 15 amino acids. Trimming pared 2 bases from V and 3 bases from J, leaving 14 bases between. The germline V gene has CDR1 MNHEY and CDR2 SMNVEV (reference sequence). Here the CDR3 DNA reads TGTGCCAGCAGTTTACCTGGGGAAGAGCTCTACGAGCAGTACTTC. Translated, it gives CASSLPGEELYEQYF.

The chain couples TRBV27 to TRBJ1-1; D remains ambiguous. This CDR3 spans 14 amino acids. CDR1 and CDR2 (germline): MNHEY, SMNVEV (reference sequence). The germline V and J ends were trimmed by 5 bases and 6 bases, with 16 bases remaining between them. CDR3 bases: TGTGCCAGCAGTCCCCCCGACCTGGGCGCTGAAGCTTTCTTT. Amino acids: CASSPPDLGAEAFF.

The CDR3 loop is CASRQLGPGPNNEQFF. CDR3 DNA: TGTGCCAGCAGGCAATTAGGGCCGGGGCCGAACAATGAGCAGTTCTTC. This rearrangement joins TRBV7-9 to TRBJ2-1, with D possibly called TRBD1 or TRBD2 (5 bases each). This CDR3 has 16 amino acids. V was shortened by 6 bases and J by 5 bases, with 20 bases between the two germline ends. Germline V gene lookup returns CDR1 SEHNR and CDR2 FQNEAQ (reference sequence).

The rearrangement joins TRBV28 to TRBJ2-3; 10 nucleotides line up with TRBD1. Per germline, CDR1 MDHEN and CDR2 SYDVKM. The CDR3 has 15 residues. The V and J ends lost 5 bases and 3 bases, in that order; junction bases with no gene match: 5. This chain's CDR3 is CASSGRTGGTDTQYF. The CDR3 DNA reads as TGTGCCAGCAGTGGCCGGACAGGGGGTACAGATACGCAGTATTTT.

The chain joins TRBV9 to TRBJ1-1, with D possibly TRBD1 on 6 matching bases. The ends were cut back, 0 bases at V and 11 bases at J, with 11 bases in the middle. Germline lookup yields CDR1 SGDLS and CDR2 YYNGEE. The CDR3 extends over 12 amino acids. CDR3 amino acids: CASSVVEGDAFF. DNA of the CDR3: TGTGCCAGCAGCGTAGTGGAGGGGGATGCTTTCTTT.

The chain joins TRBV6-5 to TRBJ1-2, with D maybe TRBD1 (5 bases). CDR3 length equals 16 residues. The germline V gene has CDR1 MNHEY and CDR2 SVGAGI. Trimming stripped 4 bases from V and 3 bases from J, with 18 bases between. Here the CDR3 reads CASSSLWGEAYYGYTF. CDR3 nucleotide sequence: TGTGCCAGCAGTTCTCTTTGGGGGGAGGCGTACTATGGCTACACCTTC.

The CDR3 DNA sequence: TGCAGCGTGGGGTGGTACGGGGGGACTGAAGCTTTCTTT. Its protein product is CSVGWYGGTEAFF. The rearrangement uses TRBV29-1 and TRBJ1-1, with a weak D call TRBD1 (5 bases). There are 13 residues in the CDR3. V lost 6 bases and J 5 bases, leaving 16 bases between the germline ends. The germline V gene has CDR1 SQVTM and CDR2 ANQGSEA.

The rearrangement joins TRBV7-2 to TRBJ1-2; the D gene is possibly TRBD1 (5 bases). This CDR3 spans 11 amino acids. The germline CDR1 and CDR2 sequences are SGHTA and FQGNSA. The CDR3: CVRGDPYGYTF. CDR3 nucleotides: TGTGTTAGGGGCGATCCATATGGCTACACCTTC.

This clone was detected once. The V gene is TRBV9, the J gene TRBJ2-2; D ambiguous. The CDR3 is made up of 16 amino acids. Germline CDR1 and CDR2: SGDLS and YYNGEE. V was clipped by 3 bases and J by 2 bases, with 14 bases between them. Here the CDR3 reads CASSGRTVLNTGELFF. DNA of the CDR3: TGTGCCAGCAGCGGACGGACGGTTCTAAACACCGGGGAGCTGTTTTTT.

The rearrangement uses TRBV9 and TRBJ2-3, with TRBD1 matching over 9 bases. Germline CDR1 reads SGDLS; CDR2 reads YYNGEE. Trimming at V came to 4 bases and at J to 3 bases, leaving 6 bases not matched to a gene. The CDR3 is 15 amino acids. CDR3 amino acids: CASSPDRGRTDTQYF. The CDR3 bases are TGTGCCAGCAGCCCGGACAGGGGCCGGACAGATACGCAGTATTTT.

The chain combines TRBV25-1 with TRBJ2-1; a possible D gene is TRBD2 (6 bases). The CDR3 is 14 amino acids. V was shortened by 5 bases and J by 6 bases, with 14 bases between the two germline ends. Germline assignment: CDR1 MGHDK and CDR2 SYGVNS. In nucleotides, the CDR3 is TGTGCCAGCAGTCGGGGCGGGATTGGCAATGAGCAGTTCTTC. Translating gives CASSRGGIGNEQFF.

This sequence joins TRBV7-9 and TRBJ1-2; 12 bases match TRBD1. Germline trimming cut 10 bases from V and 3 bases from J; bases unmatched to any gene: 18. The germline gives CDR1 SEHNR, CDR2 FQNEAQ (reference sequence). The CDR3 extends over 18 amino acids. This chain's CDR3 is CANGDPGQGADPDYGYTF. CDR3 bases: TGTGCCAACGGGGACCCGGGACAGGGGGCCGATCCGGACTATGGCTACACCTTC.

This chain connects TRBV4-3 to TRBJ2-5; 7 positions agree with TRBD1. The CDR3 runs 14 residues. Germline V lookup: CDR1 LGHNA, CDR2 YSLEER. Trimming took 2 bases from V and 8 from J; bases not matched to a gene: 8. The CDR3 region has the DNA TGCGCCAGCAGCCAATCCCTAGGGGGCGATACCCAGTACTTC. Its protein is CASSQSLGGDTQYF.

The chain couples TRBV28 to TRBJ2-1; a possible D gene is TRBD1 (5 bases). Germline values: CDR1 MDHEN, CDR2 SYDVKM. The ends were cut back, 4 bases at V and 0 bases at J, with 13 bases in the middle. The CDR3 spans 16 residues. Here the CDR3 DNA reads TGTGCCAGCAGTTCACCGACAGAGTACTCCTACAATGAGCAGTTCTTC. Its translation: CASSSPTEYSYNEQFF.

The chain links TRBV27 to TRBJ1-1, with unresolved D. CDR1 is MNHEY and CDR2 is SMNVEV in the germline V gene (reference sequence). This CDR3 is built from 16 residues. Deletions cut 4 bases from V and 0 bases from J, with 15 bases between. DNA for the CDR3: TGTGCCAGCAGTTCCCAAATTCCCATCATGAACACTGAAGCTTTCTTT. Protein sequence: CASSSQIPIMNTEAFF.

The chain combines TRBV28 with TRBJ1-6; no definite D call. This CDR3 contains 17 residues. Germline assignment: CDR1 MDHEN and CDR2 SYDVKM. Trimming left V 7 bases short and J 3 bases short, with 19 bases between. The CDR3 DNA reads as TGTGCCAGCACTCAGGTGGGCTACATCAACTATAATTCACCCCTCCACTTT. Protein sequence: CASTQVGYINYNSPLHF.

The chain joins TRBV7-8 to TRBJ2-5; D remains unclear. The CDR3 consists of 13 residues. Germline V gives CDR1 SGHVS, CDR2 FQNEAQ. The V gene lost 4 bases and the J gene lost 3 bases, with 9 bases spanning the gap. The chain's CDR3 is CASSSRPEETQYF. The DNA for the CDR3 is TGTGCCAGCAGCTCCCGGCCCGAAGAGACCCAGTACTTC.

V and J are TRBV4-1 and TRBJ2-7; D is possibly TRBD1 (6 bases). V was cut by 4 bases and J by 7 bases, with 20 bases left in between. Germline CDR1 reads MGHRA; CDR2 reads YSYEKL. This CDR3 region has 15 residues. CDR3 amino acids: CASSLQGDRLGEQYF. In DNA form, the CDR3 reads TGCGCCAGCAGCCTACAGGGTGATAGATTGGGGGAGCAGTACTTC.